The 2 T cell receptor beta chains in this list originate from one sample, sequenced in a study of shared clonotypes between healthy human individuals. TCRdb's copy holds only in-frame clones and misses some; the assay was immunoSEQ multiplex PCR. Among around 2.3 million clones listed, 95% were seen once. The sample comprised naive CD4+ T cells sorted from blood. The subset is: CD45RA+ positively selected. The receptors were gathered from a man aged 18 to 30 in good health.

For this clone: Other DNA sequences of this sample code for an identical CDR3. The V gene is TRBV25-1, the J gene TRBJ2-2; tentatively, D is TRBD2 (5 bases). The CDR3 is 12 residues long. Germline V gene sequence: CDR1 MGHDK, CDR2 SYGVNS. The ends were cut back, 5 bases at V and 7 bases at J, with 8 bases in the middle. This CDR3 is CASSSGNGELFF. The CDR3 nucleotides are TGTGCCAGCAGTTCGGGAAACGGGGAGCTGTTTTTT.

This rearrangement joins TRBV30 to TRBJ1-5, with D possibly matching TRBD1 (5 bases). The CDR3 loop spans 16 amino acids. V dropped 1 base and J dropped 9 bases, with 22 bases sitting between them. CDR1 is GTSNPN, CDR2 SVGIG, per germline (reference sequence). This CDR3 is CAWSAQKGLQGWPQHF. Written as DNA, the CDR3 is TGTGCCTGGAGTGCTCAAAAGGGACTTCAAGGGTGGCCCCAGCATTTT.